One sample yielded the 25 T cell receptor beta chains listed below, sequenced in a study of blood T cells in healthy people across ages. Alongside a J-beta primer mix, a sample-barcoded 5' primer served in a second PCR lasting roughly 7 to 12 cycles. From the 5' RACE reads, TCRdb called clonotypes with MiXCR, one entry per CDR3 protein. The sample lists about 2 million distinct CDR3 sequences, around 50% occurring once. Sequenced input: blood. These receptors were collected from a woman in her forties in good health.

The rearrangement joins TRBV20-1 to TRBJ2-5; 11 nucleotides align to TRBD2. CDR3 length: 14 residues. With 5 bases clipped from V and 2 bases from J, the junction kept 4 bases outside the gene matches. CDR1 DFQATT and CDR2 SNEGSKA come from the germline V gene (reference sequence). The CDR3 coding sequence is TGCAGTGCTTCGAGACTAGCGGGGCAAGAGACCCAGTACTTC. Translation: CSASRLAGQETQYF.

The chain links TRBV5-1 to TRBJ2-4, with TRBD1 identical over 9 bases. Germline assignment: CDR1 SGHRS and CDR2 YFSETQ. The CDR3 sequence is 15 residues long. V lost 2 bases to trimming and J lost 13 bases; unmatched junction nucleotides: 13. CDR3 sequence reads: CASSFPGTGTNEQYF. In nucleotides, the CDR3 is TGCGCCAGCAGCTTTCCCGGGACAGGGACTAATGAGCAGTACTTC.

The chain joins TRBV6-1 to TRBJ2-7; TRBD1 matches at 8 bases. The closer fit of TRBJ2-5 to the DNA end suggests the J call may be wrong. The CDR3 is made up of 13 amino acids. The V gene's germline CDR1 is MNHNS and CDR2 SASEGT. CDR3 protein: CASTGTGQGTQYF. CDR3 coding DNA: TGTGCCAGCACAGGGACAGGCCAGGGGACCCAGTACTTC.

V and J are TRBV7-2 and TRBJ2-1, with D unresolved. The CDR3 has 15 residues. CDR1 is SGHTA, CDR2 FQGNSA, per germline. Trimming removed 0 bases from V and 1 base from J, with 7 bases in between. CDR3 sequence reads: CASSLAWSSYNEQFF. The CDR3, as DNA: TGTGCCAGCAGCTTAGCTTGGTCGTCCTACAATGAGCAGTTCTTC.

This clonotype was counted a few times. The rearrangement links TRBV5-1 to TRBJ2-7, with D hard to call. This CDR3 has 15 amino acids. The V gene lost 2 bases and the J gene lost 1 base, with 13 bases spanning the gap. Per the germline V gene, CDR1 is SGHRS and CDR2 is YFSETQ. The CDR3 is CASSFQPGTSYEQYF. The DNA for the CDR3 is TGCGCCAGCAGCTTTCAGCCAGGCACTTCCTACGAGCAGTACTTC.

This clonotype was picked up a small number of times. The rearrangement joins TRBV7-9 to TRBJ2-7; the D gene is possibly TRBD2 (6 bases). There are 15 residues in the CDR3. V lost 1 base and J 2 bases, leaving 12 bases between the germline ends. CDR1 is SEHNR and CDR2 is FQNEAQ in the germline V gene (reference sequence). CDR3 sequence reads: CASSLVREPTYEQYF. Here the CDR3 DNA reads TGTGCCAGCAGCTTAGTTCGGGAGCCTACCTACGAGCAGTACTTC.

The chain carries TRBV12-3 or TRBV12-4 and TRBJ2-7, with 11 bases matching TRBD2. CDR3 length: 19 residues. The V segment lost 0 bases and the J segment 3 bases; nucleotides outside the gene matches: 13. CDR3 loop: CASSLATASGGRDLYEQYF. CDR3 sequence (DNA): TGTGCCAGCAGTTTAGCGACGGCTAGCGGGGGGCGAGACCTCTACGAGCAGTACTTC.

The chain employs TRBV7-9 and TRBJ1-2, with D possibly being TRBD1 (6 bases). Germline V gene data show CDR1 as SEHNR and CDR2 as FQNEAQ (reference sequence). The V and J ends lost 6 bases and 4 bases respectively, with 18 bases between them. The CDR3 totals 15 residues. The CDR3: CASSLDRGAGYGYTF. The CDR3 DNA reads as TGTGCCAGCAGTCTCGACCGGGGGGCCGGCTATGGCTACACCTTC.

V and J are TRBV28 and TRBJ2-5, with TRBD1 as a possible D gene (6 bases). The J call may be incorrect, as the DNA end agrees better with TRBJ2-7. The CDR3 runs to 14 residues. Germline CDR1 reads MDHEN; CDR2 reads SYDVKM. The CDR3 DNA sequence: TGTGCCAGCAGTCCGCCGGACAGCATTTACGAGCAGTACTTC. Protein product: CASSPPDSIYEQYF.

The sample holds one count of this clonotype. The chain joins TRBV4-3 to TRBJ2-3, with 11 bases matching TRBD2. V lost 0 bases to trimming and J lost 8 bases; unmatched junction nucleotides: 10. In germline, CDR1 is LGHNA, CDR2 YSLEER. The CDR3 extends over 17 amino acids. The DNA of the CDR3 is TGCGCCAGCAGCCAAGAGTCCACTAGCGGGGGAGGTGGTACGCAGTATTTT. It codes for CASSQESTSGGGGTQYF.

The sample holds a few counts of this clonotype. CDR3 coding DNA: TGCAGCGTTGAAGACTCGGGGGACCTAAGAGGGCAGTTCTTC. Amino acids: CSVEDSGDLRGQFF. The chain carries TRBV29-1 and TRBJ2-1, with a weak D call TRBD2 (6 bases). This CDR3 comprises 14 residues. Trimming shortened V by 0 bases and J by 12 bases, and 18 bases separated the two germline ends. The germline V gene has CDR1 SQVTM and CDR2 ANQGSEA.

V and J are TRBV7-2 and TRBJ1-4, with D possibly being TRBD1 (5 bases). Germline-derived CDR1 and CDR2 are SGHTA and FQGNSA. The CDR3 totals 14 residues. V lost 1 base to trimming and J lost 7 bases, with 10 bases between them. Written as DNA, the CDR3 is TGTGCCAGCAGCTTAGGGTCAGGGTCTGAAAAACTGTTTTTT. This translates into CASSLGSGSEKLFF.

The chain carries TRBV5-1 and TRBJ2-5, with a weak D call TRBD1 (6 bases). V gave up 0 bases and J gave up 11 bases, with 20 bases separating them. In germline, CDR1 is SGHRS, CDR2 YFSETQ. The CDR3 runs to 15 residues. The CDR3 sequence is CASSLEGTQLDEQYF. CDR3 nucleotides: TGCGCCAGCAGCTTGGAGGGGACACAGTTAGATGAGCAGTACTTC.

The chain joins TRBV20-1 to TRBJ2-3; D gene uncertain. Germline loops: CDR1 DFQATT, CDR2 SNEGSKA (reference sequence). Between the trimmed V and J ends, which lost 7 bases and 1 base, there was a span of 15 bases. This CDR3 is 14 amino acids long. CDR3: CSVPLRTRTDTQYF. The CDR3 bases are TGCAGTGTCCCTTTAAGAACCCGCACAGATACGCAGTATTTT.

The V and J genes are TRBV11-2 and TRBJ2-5, with D unclear. This CDR3 comprises 15 residues. The V end was cut by 2 bases, the J end by 1 base, with 11 bases between. Germline CDR1 is SGHAT and CDR2 is FQNNGV. This chain's CDR3 is CASSLFLAPQETQYF. The CDR3 bases are TGTGCCAGCAGCTTATTTTTGGCCCCCCAAGAGACCCAGTACTTC.

The chain couples TRBV20-1 to TRBJ2-4; tentatively, D is TRBD1 (6 bases). There are 13 residues in the CDR3. Trimming stripped 6 bases from V and 6 bases from J, with 15 bases between. Germline CDR1 DFQATT, CDR2 SNEGSKA (reference sequence). The CDR3 spells CSALIQGANIQYF. The CDR3 nucleotides are TGCAGTGCCCTCATACAGGGTGCAAACATTCAGTACTTC.

Comment on this clonotype: At one end the junction does not follow the germline gene, possibly because of a read error. The chain employs TRBV7-2 and TRBJ2-7; 10 bases agree with TRBD1. The CDR3 length is 15 residues. Germline loops: CDR1 SGHTA, CDR2 FQGNSA. The chain's CDR3 is CVSSVTGTGVSEQYF. CDR3 DNA: TGTGTCAGCAGCGTAACCGGGACAGGGGTTAGCGAGCAGTACTTC.

This chain uses TRBV20-1 with TRBJ1-5; D not certain. Between the trimmed V and J ends, which lost 0 bases and 7 bases, there was a span of 13 bases. The CDR3 is 14 amino acids. The germline V gene has CDR1 DFQATT and CDR2 SNEGSKA (reference sequence). This CDR3 is CSARDGSFKQPQHF. CDR3 nucleotides: TGCAGTGCTAGAGATGGCAGCTTTAAGCAGCCCCAGCATTTT.

The V gene is TRBV28, the J gene TRBJ1-2; D remains unclear. Germline CDR1 is MDHEN and CDR2 is SYDVKM. The ends were cut back, 2 bases at V and 0 bases at J, with 10 bases in the middle. The CDR3 is 15 residues long. The CDR3, as DNA: TGTGCCAGCAGTTTACAAAGGACGTCTAACTATGGCTACACCTTC. Its protein product is CASSLQRTSNYGYTF.

The chain uses TRBV5-1 and TRBJ1-1; 8 bases are a match to TRBD1. This CDR3 contains 15 residues. J was trimmed by 3 bases and V by 0 bases; bases with no gene match: 4. Germline V gene lookup returns CDR1 SGHRS and CDR2 YFSETQ. The CDR3 DNA is TGCGCCAGCAGCTTGGCAGGGGGCGCGGACACTGAAGCTTTCTTT. It translates to CASSLAGGADTEAFF. Based on the CDR3 plus reference TRBV5-1 and TRBJ1-1, the full variable domain is KAGVTQTPRYLIKTRGQQVTLSCSPISGHRSVSWYQQTPGQGLQFLFEYFSETQRNKGNFPGRFSGRQFSNSRSEMNVSTLELGDSALYLCASSLAGGADTEAFFGQGTRLTVV.

Note on this clonotype: Germline and junction disagree at one end, which may indicate a read error. V gene TRBV7-3 combines with J gene TRBJ2-1; D gene unclear. This CDR3 spans 16 amino acids. Germline V gene data show CDR1 as SGHTA and CDR2 as FQGTGA. The CDR3 loop reads CTSSPFGQSSYNEQFF. CDR3 bases: TGTACCAGCAGCCCATTCGGGCAGAGCTCCTACAATGAGCAGTTCTTC.

This chain connects TRBV27 to TRBJ2-7; 7 positions match TRBD2. From germline, CDR1 is MNHEY and CDR2 SMNVEV (reference sequence). After removal of 2 bases from V and 5 bases from J, the junction contained 9 bases not matched to a gene. CDR3 length: 15 amino acids. CDR3 in amino acids: CASSLSGTEYDEQYF. As DNA, the CDR3 is TGTGCCAGCAGTTTAAGCGGGACGGAATACGACGAGCAGTACTTC.

This chain links TRBV20-1 with TRBJ2-3, with D maybe TRBD2 (5 bases). Germline CDR1 and CDR2: DFQATT and SNEGSKA (reference sequence). CDR3 size: 12 residues. V was clipped by 6 bases and J by 6 bases, with 13 bases between them. CDR3 DNA sequence: TGCAGTGCCCTCGGCTCGGGGGATACGCAGTATTTT. It codes for CSALGSGDTQYF.

This clonotype was counted a few times. The rearrangement links TRBV5-5 to TRBJ2-3, with 14 bases aligning to TRBD2. Germline V gene data show CDR1 as SGHKS and CDR2 as YYEKEE (reference sequence). V gave up 4 bases and J gave up 2 bases; unmatched junction bases: 12. The CDR3 covers 19 residues. CDR3 sequence (DNA): TGTGCCAGCAGCCCCCGTCGAGGGACTAGCGGGGGCATCACAGATACGCAGTATTTT. Its protein is CASSPRRGTSGGITDTQYF.

This clonotype has a handful of counts. The chain employs TRBV11-2 and TRBJ2-1; TRBD1 aligns across 8 bases. This CDR3 contains 17 residues. Unmatched junction bases numbered 8, after V lost 4 bases and J lost 0 bases. Germline CDR1 and CDR2: SGHAT and FQNNGV. For the CDR3, the DNA is TGTGCCAGCAGCTCGTCAGAAGGACAGGGCTCCTACAATGAGCAGTTCTTC. The encoded protein is CASSSSEGQGSYNEQFF.